The present TCR beta chain was sequenced within a study of T cells after yellow fever vaccination. Study results and limitations: At approximately 96% for CD4 and about 91% for CD8, most primary-vaccination clones showed up again after the booster. Contamination of FACS-sorted repertoires by abundant clonotypes from the bulk population could occur.

The V and J ends lost 8 bases and 5 bases, in that order; junction bases with no gene match: 6. The CDR3 runs 12 residues. Germline V gene sequence: CDR1 SQVTM, CDR2 ANQGSEA. There are a few counts of this clonotype. Its specificity is unknown. The study made its TCR cDNA through 5'RACE template switching. That step introduced a universal primer site along with UMIs. TCRdb used MiXCR to reprocess the 5' RACE reads, holding one entry per CDR3 protein. This sample has tens of thousands of distinct CDR3 sequences, with around 7% found just once. The gene calls are TRBV29-1 and TRBJ1-1; TRBD1 aligns across 9 bases. The receptor was derived from a young man who received the YFV17D yellow fever vaccine. The sample here was CD8+ T cells sorted from PBMCs, taken 9 to 11 days after the first yellow fever vaccination. The CDR3: CSLVDRGTEAFF. CDR3 nucleotide sequence: TGCAGCCTCGTGGACAGGGGAACTGAAGCTTTCTTT.